Listed below are T cell receptor beta chains from one sample, sequenced in a study of shared clonotypes between healthy human individuals. This table comes from immunoSEQ multiplex PCR, and its TCRdb copy is limited to in-frame clones, with some not included. Counted here are more than 1 million clones, about 84% occurring once; the ten biggest clones make up roughly 0.56%. Sequenced sample: memory CD4+ T cells from PBMCs. These receptors were obtained from a man aged 18 to 29 in good health. Some clones in this sample may be carry-over from other donors' samples. CDR3s include the opening cysteine and the closing phenylalanine or tryptophan. A D gene is named only where the DNA matches it firmly. Some rows have no size entry. The others give once, few or many, or a class for an expanded clone.

J gene: TRBJ1-5; clone size: .; D gene: .; V gene: TRBV12-5; CDR3 DNA: TGTGCTAGTGGTTTGGAGTCTAGTCAGCCCCAGCATTTT; CDR3 protein: CASGLESSQPQHF
J gene: TRBJ1-2; clone size: .; D gene: TRBD1; V gene: TRBV27; CDR3 DNA: TGTGCCAGCAGTACCTTGGGGGACAGCGGGGGCTACACCTTC; CDR3 protein: CASSTLGDSGGYTF
J gene: TRBJ1-2; clone size: .; D gene: .; V gene: TRBV28; CDR3 DNA: TGTGCCAGCAGTTTAATCAGTAACTATGGCTACACCTTC; CDR3 protein: CASSLISNYGYTF
J gene: TRBJ1-3; clone size: .; D gene: .; V gene: TRBV28; CDR3 DNA: TGTGCCAGCAGGGCGGCGGAGAGCACCATATATTTT; CDR3 protein: CASRAAESTIYF
J gene: TRBJ2-1; clone size: .; D gene: TRBD2; V gene: TRBV13; CDR3 DNA: TGTGCCAGCAGTCGACTAGCGGATGAGCAGTTCTTC; CDR3 protein: CASSRLADEQFF
J gene: TRBJ2-7; clone size: .; D gene: .; V gene: TRBV28; CDR3 DNA: TGTGCCAGCAGTTTCGTGACGGGACGCTTCGAGCAGTACTTC; CDR3 protein: CASSFVTGRFEQYF
J gene: TRBJ2-7; clone size: .; D gene: TRBD1; V gene: TRBV28; CDR3 DNA: TGTGCCAGCAGCTCCCCTGCCGGACAGGGAACCTACGAGCAGTACTTC; CDR3 protein: CASSSPAGQGTYEQYF
J gene: TRBJ2-7; clone size: .; D gene: TRBD1; V gene: TRBV6-5; CDR3 DNA: TGTGCCAGCAGCCCGAGACAGGGTGGCTACGAGCAGTACTTC; CDR3 protein: CASSPRQGGYEQYF
J gene: TRBJ2-2; clone size: .; D gene: TRBD2; V gene: TRBV11-2; CDR3 DNA: TGTGCCAGCAGCTCTTCTAGCGGTGCGGGCACCGGGGAGCTGTTTTTT; CDR3 protein: CASSSSSGAGTGELFF
J gene: TRBJ2-5; clone size: .; D gene: .; V gene: TRBV4-2; CDR3 DNA: TGTGCCAGCAGCCAAGATATGTCGGGGAACTACCAAGAGACCCAGTACTTC; CDR3 protein: CASSQDMSGNYQETQYF
J gene: TRBJ2-1; clone size: .; D gene: .; V gene: TRBV9; CDR3 DNA: TGTGCCAGCAGCGTAGTTGGCGCGACCTACAATGAGCAGTTCTTC; CDR3 protein: CASSVVGATYNEQFF
J gene: TRBJ2-4; clone size: .; D gene: .; V gene: TRBV30; CDR3 DNA: TGTGCCCTCGGGGTGATGGCCAAAAACATTCAGTACTTC; CDR3 protein: CALGVMAKNIQYF
J gene: TRBJ2-1; clone size: .; D gene: .; V gene: TRBV6-5; CDR3 DNA: TGTGCCAGCAGTCGGATAGCGGTCTCCTACAATGAGCAGTTCTTC; CDR3 protein: CASSRIAVSYNEQFF
J gene: TRBJ2-2; clone size: .; D gene: .; V gene: TRBV2; CDR3 DNA: TGTGCCAGCAGTGAATTAGCAGCGAACACCGGGGAGCTGTTTTTT; CDR3 protein: CASSELAANTGELFF
J gene: TRBJ1-5; clone size: .; D gene: .; V gene: TRBV9; CDR3 DNA: TGTGCCAGCGGGCGGTGGGGGGACCATCAGCCCCAGCATTTT; CDR3 protein: CASGRWGDHQPQHF
J gene: TRBJ1-2; clone size: few; D gene: .; V gene: TRBV5-1; CDR3 DNA: TGCGCCAGCAGCCAGAACCTCGAGCTCTATGGCTACACCTTC; CDR3 protein: CASSQNLELYGYTF
J gene: TRBJ2-6; clone size: once; D gene: .; V gene: TRBV19; CDR3 DNA: TGTGCCAGTAGCCCACAGGGGAGGGCTGGGGCCAACGTCCTGACTTTC; CDR3 protein: CASSPQGRAGANVLTF
J gene: TRBJ2-3; clone size: .; D gene: .; V gene: TRBV9; CDR3 DNA: TGTGCCAGCAGCGTTACCGGGACCTCCTACCCAGATACGCAGTATTTT; CDR3 protein: CASSVTGTSYPDTQYF
J gene: TRBJ2-1; clone size: many; D gene: TRBD2; V gene: TRBV7-3; CDR3 DNA: TGTGCCAGCAGCCCCCGACTAGCGGCCTCCTACAATGAGCAGTTCTTC; CDR3 protein: CASSPRLAASYNEQFF
J gene: TRBJ2-2; clone size: .; D gene: .; V gene: TRBV5-1; CDR3 DNA: TGCGCCAGCGGGAAGCGTGGGGACACCGGGGAGCTGTTTTTT; CDR3 protein: CASGKRGDTGELFF
J gene: TRBJ1-3; clone size: .; D gene: .; V gene: TRBV18; CDR3 DNA: TGTGCCAGCTCACCAGGGGAAGACACCATATATTTT; CDR3 protein: CASSPGEDTIYF
J gene: TRBJ1-2; clone size: .; D gene: TRBD1; V gene: TRBV5-4; CDR3 DNA: TGTGCCAGCAGCCGTATCGGGACAGATTATGGCTACACCTTC; CDR3 protein: CASSRIGTDYGYTF
J gene: TRBJ2-7; clone size: once; D gene: .; V gene: TRBV27; CDR3 DNA: TGTGCCAGCAGGCGCGCAGGGGGGGCGGGCGAGCAGTACTTC; CDR3 protein: CASRRAGGAGEQYF
J gene: TRBJ2-5; clone size: .; D gene: .; V gene: TRBV5-4; CDR3 DNA: TGTGCCAGCAGCTTGGGCCGTACAGGGTTACAGGAGACCCAGTACTTC; CDR3 protein: CASSLGRTGLQETQYF
J gene: TRBJ1-5; clone size: .; D gene: .; V gene: TRBV4-3; CDR3 DNA: TGCGCCAGCAGCCAAGACTGGGGTCCCCATCAGCCCCAGCATTTT; CDR3 protein: CASSQDWGPHQPQHF
J gene: TRBJ2-1; clone size: once; D gene: .; V gene: TRBV11-3; CDR3 DNA: TGTGCCAGCAGTATCGGGAATGCGGCCTACAATGAGCAGTTCTTC; CDR3 protein: CASSIGNAAYNEQFF
J gene: TRBJ2-6; clone size: .; D gene: .; V gene: TRBV27; CDR3 DNA: TGTGCCAGCAGTTGGACCCTTAGGCGGGGGGCCAACGTCCTGACTTTC; CDR3 protein: CASSWTLRRGANVLTF
J gene: TRBJ1-2; clone size: .; D gene: TRBD1; V gene: TRBV19; CDR3 DNA: TGTGCCAGCAGCCCTGGACAGGGAAGGAGAGGCTACACCTTC; CDR3 protein: CASSPGQGRRGYTF
J gene: TRBJ1-1; clone size: .; D gene: .; V gene: TRBV27; CDR3 DNA: TGTGCCAGCAGTTCTATAGTTGGGGGGGCGACTGAAGCTTTCTTT; CDR3 protein: CASSSIVGGATEAFF
J gene: TRBJ2-1; clone size: .; D gene: TRBD1; V gene: TRBV18; CDR3 DNA: TGTGCCAGCTCACAGCCGGGACAGGGGAATGAGCAGTTCTTC; CDR3 protein: CASSQPGQGNEQFF
J gene: TRBJ1-2; clone size: .; D gene: .; V gene: TRBV6-1; CDR3 DNA: TGTGCCAGCAGTGAGAATCCACTCTATGGCTACACCTTC; CDR3 protein: CASSENPLYGYTF
J gene: TRBJ1-4; clone size: once; D gene: TRBD1; V gene: TRBV7-9; CDR3 DNA: TGTGCCTCCCAAGGGTCCAGGGGGGGCACTAATGAAAAACTGTTTTTT; CDR3 protein: CASQGSRGGTNEKLFF
J gene: TRBJ2-3; clone size: .; D gene: TRBD2; V gene: TRBV4-1; CDR3 DNA: TGCGCCAGCAGCGCCATTCGGCGGGAGGGCCGGAGGAGCACAGATACGCAGTATTTT; CDR3 protein: CASSAIRREGRRSTDTQYF
J gene: TRBJ2-2; clone size: .; D gene: .; V gene: TRBV28; CDR3 DNA: TGTGCCATCCCCAGGGGGACTAGTGGTACCGGGGAGCTGTTTTTT; CDR3 protein: CAIPRGTSGTGELFF
J gene: TRBJ2-2; clone size: .; D gene: .; V gene: TRBV7-8; CDR3 DNA: TGTGCCAGCAGCTTAGTGGGGGGCGTTTATTCCGGGGAGCTGTTTTTT; CDR3 protein: CASSLVGGVYSGELFF
J gene: TRBJ1-4; clone size: .; D gene: .; V gene: TRBV28; CDR3 DNA: TGTGCCAGCGGGGTCGAAGCTGAAAAACTGTTTTTT; CDR3 protein: CASGVEAEKLFF
J gene: TRBJ1-5; clone size: once; D gene: .; V gene: TRBV7-2; CDR3 DNA: TGTGCCAGCAGCTTAGTCGGTAGTAGCAATCAGCCCCAGCATTTT; CDR3 protein: CASSLVGSSNQPQHF